A selection of T cell receptor beta chains follows, all from one sample in a study of blood T cell repertoires in COVID-19. Assay: immunoSEQ multiplex PCR; the TCRdb copy retains only in-frame clones and omits some. The data show about 170,000 clones, 79% seen once. The sample consisted of PBMCs or T cells enriched from blood (not recorded which). The receptor set was obtained from a woman between 70 and 85 years old in a cohort exposed to, infected with or recovered from COVID-19 (not recorded which). The CDR3 runs from the conserved cysteine through the conserved F or W. D genes are given only for firm matches. Size values are once, few and many counts, or a class for expanded clones, and some rows have none.

CDR3aa: CASSSGVTQYF
CDR3nt: TGTGCCAGCAGTTCCGGAGTTACGCAGTATTTT
j_gene: TRBJ2-3
d_gene: .
len: 11
v_gene: TRBV6-5
abundance: .

CDR3aa: CASSFRQLTDTQYF
CDR3nt: TGCGCCAGCAGCTTCCGACAGCTTACAGATACGCAGTATTTT
j_gene: TRBJ2-3
d_gene: .
len: 14
v_gene: TRBV5-1
abundance: .

CDR3aa: CASSLGRNEQYF
CDR3nt: TGTGCCAGCAGCTTGGGGCGGAACGAGCAGTACTTC
j_gene: TRBJ2-7
d_gene: .
len: 12
v_gene: TRBV7-8
abundance: .

CDR3aa: CASSPRQGNYGYTF
CDR3nt: TGCGCCAGCAGCCCCCGACAGGGTAACTATGGCTACACCTTC
j_gene: TRBJ1-2
d_gene: TRBD1
len: 14
v_gene: TRBV4-1
abundance: .

CDR3aa: CASTGQGTVNSPLHF
CDR3nt: TGTGCCAGTACGGGCCAAGGGACAGTAAATTCACCCCTCCACTTT
j_gene: TRBJ1-6
d_gene: TRBD1
len: 15
v_gene: TRBV2
abundance: .

CDR3aa: CASSLRRQGTYEQYF
CDR3nt: TGTGCCAGCAGCTTACGGCGACAGGGGACCTACGAGCAGTACTTC
j_gene: TRBJ2-7
d_gene: TRBD1
len: 15
v_gene: TRBV13
abundance: .

CDR3aa: CASSPSGVDEQYF
CDR3nt: TGTGCCAGCAGCCCTAGCGGGGTGGACGAGCAGTACTTC
j_gene: TRBJ2-7
d_gene: TRBD2
len: 13
v_gene: TRBV5-4
abundance: .

CDR3aa: CASSLGVYTDTQYF
CDR3nt: TGTGCCAGCAGCTTAGGAGTTTACACAGATACGCAGTATTTT
j_gene: TRBJ2-3
d_gene: .
len: 14
v_gene: TRBV7-2
abundance: .

CDR3aa: CASTSVYEQYF
CDR3nt: TGTGCCTCGACTAGCGTCTACGAGCAGTACTTC
j_gene: TRBJ2-7
d_gene: TRBD2
len: 11
v_gene: TRBV6-5
abundance: many

CDR3aa: CASSQRTGGSEAFF
CDR3nt: TGCGCCAGCAGCCAAAGGACAGGGGGCAGTGAAGCTTTCTTT
j_gene: TRBJ1-1
d_gene: TRBD1
len: 14
v_gene: TRBV5-1
abundance: .

CDR3aa: CASSLDPGAGELFF
CDR3nt: TGTGCCAGCAGCTTGGACCCGGGGGCCGGGGAGCTGTTTTTT
j_gene: TRBJ2-2
d_gene: .
len: 14
v_gene: TRBV5-4
abundance: .

CDR3aa: CASSRGQAYEQYF
CDR3nt: TGTGCCAGCAGCCGCGGACAGGCCTACGAGCAGTACTTC
j_gene: TRBJ2-7
d_gene: TRBD1
len: 13
v_gene: TRBV6-6
abundance: .

CDR3aa: CASSWELAENNEQFF
CDR3nt: TGTGCCAGCAGCTGGGAACTAGCGGAAAACAATGAGCAGTTCTTC
j_gene: TRBJ2-1
d_gene: TRBD2
len: 15
v_gene: TRBV7-9
abundance: .

CDR3aa: CASGLGREGNTGELFF
CDR3nt: TGTGCTAGTGGTTTGGGGCGGGAGGGGAACACCGGGGAGCTGTTTTTT
j_gene: TRBJ2-2
d_gene: TRBD2
len: 16
v_gene: TRBV12-5
abundance: .

CDR3aa: CASSPRLASYEQYF
CDR3nt: TGTGCCAGCAGCCCCCGACTGGCTTCCTACGAGCAGTACTTC
j_gene: TRBJ2-7
d_gene: .
len: 14
v_gene: TRBV3-1/TRBV3-2
abundance: .

CDR3aa: CASSQQGGTEAFF
CDR3nt: TGTGCCAGCAGCCAACAAGGGGGAACTGAAGCTTTCTTT
j_gene: TRBJ1-1
d_gene: .
len: 13
v_gene: TRBV14
abundance: .

CDR3aa: CASSLFGTVQETQYF
CDR3nt: TGTGCCAGCAGCTTATTTGGGACAGTCCAAGAGACCCAGTACTTC
j_gene: TRBJ2-5
d_gene: TRBD1
len: 15
v_gene: TRBV11-2
abundance: .

CDR3aa: CASSGGQGNSPLHF
CDR3nt: TGTGCCAGTAGTGGAGGACAGGGGAATTCACCCCTCCACTTT
j_gene: TRBJ1-6
d_gene: TRBD1
len: 14
v_gene: TRBV19
abundance: .

CDR3aa: CASSISGYRNQPQHF
CDR3nt: TGTGCCAGTAGTATTAGCGGGTACCGCAATCAGCCCCAGCATTTT
j_gene: TRBJ1-5
d_gene: .
len: 15
v_gene: TRBV19
abundance: once

CDR3aa: CASSPWVAGTDEQFF
CDR3nt: TGTGCCAGCAGCCCCTGGGTAGCGGGGACGGATGAGCAGTTCTTC
j_gene: TRBJ2-1
d_gene: TRBD2
len: 15
v_gene: TRBV3-1/TRBV3-2
abundance: .

CDR3aa: CASRRGHLQTSYEQYF
CDR3nt: TGTGCCAGTAGAAGGGGACACCTCCAGACCTCCTACGAGCAGTACTTC
j_gene: TRBJ2-7
d_gene: .
len: 16
v_gene: TRBV19
abundance: few

CDR3aa: CASRREGGDSPLHF
CDR3nt: TGTGCCAGCAGGCGCGAGGGAGGTGATTCACCCCTCCACTTT
j_gene: TRBJ1-6
d_gene: .
len: 14
v_gene: TRBV6-5
abundance: .

CDR3aa: CAWSFTGRQGYTF
CDR3nt: TGTGCCTGGAGTTTTACAGGGAGACAAGGCTACACCTTC
j_gene: TRBJ1-2
d_gene: .
len: 13
v_gene: TRBV30
abundance: .

CDR3aa: CASSNSLAGAGELFF
CDR3nt: TGTGCCAGCAGCAATTCTCTAGCGGGCGCCGGGGAGCTGTTTTTT
j_gene: TRBJ2-2
d_gene: TRBD2
len: 15
v_gene: TRBV27
abundance: few

CDR3aa: CASSQGRQGRNGYTF
CDR3nt: TGCGCCAGCAGCCAAGGGAGACAGGGACGGAATGGCTACACCTTC
j_gene: TRBJ1-2
d_gene: TRBD1
len: 15
v_gene: TRBV4-1
abundance: .

CDR3aa: CASSPSGQPNQPQHF
CDR3nt: TGTGCCAGCAGCCCCTCCGGACAGCCCAATCAGCCCCAGCATTTT
j_gene: TRBJ1-5
d_gene: .
len: 15
v_gene: TRBV3-1/TRBV3-2
abundance: few

CDR3aa: CATSREQGYGYTF
CDR3nt: TGTGCCACCAGCAGAGAACAGGGCTATGGCTACACCTTC
j_gene: TRBJ1-2
d_gene: .
len: 13
v_gene: TRBV15
abundance: .

CDR3aa: CASSLPLAAEAFF
CDR3nt: TGTGCCAGCAGCCTCCCTCTAGCCGCTGAAGCTTTCTTT
j_gene: TRBJ1-1
d_gene: .
len: 13
v_gene: TRBV7-2
abundance: few

CDR3aa: CASSSGGEGPEAFF
CDR3nt: TGTGCCAGCAGCTCTGGCGGGGAGGGACCTGAAGCTTTCTTT
j_gene: TRBJ1-1
d_gene: .
len: 14
v_gene: TRBV28
abundance: .

CDR3aa: CASSLSTETQYF
CDR3nt: TGTGCCAGCAGCTTGTCAACTGAGACCCAGTACTTC
j_gene: TRBJ2-5
d_gene: .
len: 12
v_gene: TRBV11-2
abundance: .

CDR3aa: CASSPGTSGNYNEQFF
CDR3nt: TGCGCCAGCAGCCCGGGGACTAGCGGGAATTACAATGAGCAGTTCTTC
j_gene: TRBJ2-1
d_gene: TRBD2
len: 16
v_gene: TRBV5-1
abundance: .

CDR3aa: CASKGLSTDTQYF
CDR3nt: TGTGCCAGCAAGGGGCTCTCCACAGATACGCAGTATTTT
j_gene: TRBJ2-3
d_gene: .
len: 13
v_gene: TRBV25-1
abundance: .

CDR3aa: CASSPIAGAGPGDNEQFF
CDR3nt: TGTGCCAGCAGTCCTATAGCGGGAGCGGGCCCTGGGGACAATGAGCAGTTCTTC
j_gene: TRBJ2-1
d_gene: TRBD2
len: 18
v_gene: TRBV28
abundance: .

CDR3aa: CASSPGASGSYEQYF
CDR3nt: TGTGCCAGCTCACCAGGGGCTAGCGGGAGTTACGAGCAGTACTTC
j_gene: TRBJ2-7
d_gene: TRBD2
len: 15
v_gene: TRBV18
abundance: .

CDR3aa: CASSSTLVAGTGYNEQFF
CDR3nt: TGTGCCAGCAGCTCCACCCTGGTAGCGGGGACAGGGTACAATGAGCAGTTCTTC
j_gene: TRBJ2-1
d_gene: .
len: 18
v_gene: TRBV7-2
abundance: .

CDR3aa: CASSLDRSGSGYEQYF
CDR3nt: TGTGCCAGCAGCTTAGATCGAAGCGGGAGTGGCTACGAGCAGTACTTC
j_gene: TRBJ2-7
d_gene: TRBD2
len: 16
v_gene: TRBV11-2
abundance: .

CDR3aa: CATRGGDRADTEAFF
CDR3nt: TGTGCCACCAGAGGAGGCGACAGGGCGGACACTGAAGCTTTCTTT
j_gene: TRBJ1-1
d_gene: TRBD1
len: 15
v_gene: TRBV24-1
abundance: .

CDR3aa: CATQGQGVRQPQHF
CDR3nt: TGTGCCACCCAGGGACAGGGAGTTCGGCAGCCCCAGCATTTT
j_gene: TRBJ1-5
d_gene: TRBD1
len: 14
v_gene: TRBV24-1
abundance: .

CDR3aa: CASSRFQQGAAGTGELFF
CDR3nt: TGTGCCAGCAGCCGTTTTCAGCAGGGGGCTGCGGGCACCGGGGAGCTGTTTTTT
j_gene: TRBJ2-2
d_gene: TRBD1
len: 18
v_gene: TRBV7-8
abundance: .

CDR3aa: CASSPTQGTGDYEQYF
CDR3nt: TGTGCCAGCAGTCCGACACAGGGGACAGGGGACTACGAGCAGTACTTC
j_gene: TRBJ2-7
d_gene: TRBD1
len: 16
v_gene: TRBV28
abundance: .

CDR3aa: CASSPTVRGPYEQYF
CDR3nt: TGTGCCAGCAGCCCCACGGTGCGGGGTCCCTACGAGCAGTACTTC
j_gene: TRBJ2-7
d_gene: .
len: 15
v_gene: TRBV7-9
abundance: .

CDR3aa: CASSSGAETQYF
CDR3nt: TGTGCCAGCAGCTCTGGGGCAGAGACCCAGTACTTC
j_gene: TRBJ2-5
d_gene: .
len: 12
v_gene: TRBV11-3
abundance: once

CDR3aa: CASSASGRRSEQFF
CDR3nt: TGTGCCAGCAGCGCTAGCGGGAGGAGGTCTGAGCAGTTCTTC
j_gene: TRBJ2-1
d_gene: TRBD2
len: 14
v_gene: TRBV7-2
abundance: few

CDR3aa: CSASEASNTEAFF
CDR3nt: TGCAGTGCTAGTGAGGCCTCCAACACTGAAGCTTTCTTT
j_gene: TRBJ1-1
d_gene: .
len: 13
v_gene: TRBV20-1
abundance: .

CDR3aa: CASSFQGVEETQYF
CDR3nt: TGTGCCAGCAGCTTCCAGGGGGTAGAGGAGACCCAGTACTTC
j_gene: TRBJ2-5
d_gene: TRBD1
len: 14
v_gene: TRBV5-6
abundance: .

CDR3aa: CSVMGLYGYTF
CDR3nt: TGCAGCGTTATGGGGCTCTATGGCTACACCTTC
j_gene: TRBJ1-2
d_gene: .
len: 11
v_gene: TRBV29-1
abundance: .

CDR3aa: CASSVGTSGNPDTQYF
CDR3nt: TGTGCCAGCAGCGTGGGGACTAGCGGGAACCCAGATACGCAGTATTTT
j_gene: TRBJ2-3
d_gene: TRBD2
len: 16
v_gene: TRBV9
abundance: .

CDR3aa: CASSLLAGSYNEQFF
CDR3nt: TGCGCCAGCAGCTTGCTGGCGGGCTCCTACAATGAGCAGTTCTTC
j_gene: TRBJ2-1
d_gene: .
len: 15
v_gene: TRBV5-1
abundance: .

CDR3aa: CASRMTGNTEAFF
CDR3nt: TGTGCCAGCAGAATGACGGGGAACACTGAAGCTTTCTTT
j_gene: TRBJ1-1
d_gene: .
len: 13
v_gene: TRBV7-9
abundance: .

CDR3aa: CASSKGGTYNEQFF
CDR3nt: TGTGCCAGCAGCAAAGGCGGGACCTACAATGAGCAGTTCTTC
j_gene: TRBJ2-1
d_gene: .
len: 14
v_gene: TRBV21-1
abundance: .